These 15 T cell receptor beta chains came from one sample sequenced in a study of blood T cell repertoires in COVID-19. Clones were sequenced by immunoSEQ multiplex PCR, and TCRdb holds only the in-frame ones, with some missing. The table lists 250,000 or so clones, approximately 84% of them singletons. The sample taken for sequencing was PBMCs or T cells enriched from blood (not recorded which). The receptors come from a man over 45 who had recovered from COVID-19.

This chain joins TRBV27 and TRBJ1-6, with D possibly matching TRBD1 (5 bases). V lost 5 bases, J lost 8 bases, and 13 bases lay in between. CDR3 length: 14 amino acids. CDR1 is MNHEY and CDR2 is SMNVEV in the germline V gene (reference sequence). The CDR3 is CASSLLGGDSPLHF. DNA for the CDR3: TGTGCCAGCAGTCTCCTGGGGGGGGATTCACCCCTCCACTTT.

This clone showed up just a few times. This rearrangement joins TRBV28 to TRBJ1-1; 9 bases agree with TRBD1. CDR1 MDHEN and CDR2 SYDVKM come from the germline V gene. The CDR3 is 14 residues long. V was clipped by 6 bases and J by 4 bases; unmatched bases: 6. This chain's CDR3 is CASRLTGGATEAFF. The DNA of the CDR3 is TGTGCCAGCAGGTTGACAGGGGGGGCCACTGAAGCTTTCTTT.

This chain links TRBV15 with TRBJ1-3; D is ambiguous. Trimming stripped 0 bases from V and 4 bases from J, with 16 bases between. The CDR3 is made up of 17 amino acids. Germline V gene lookup returns CDR1 LNHNV and CDR2 YYDKDF (reference sequence). CDR3 nucleotides: TGTGCCACCAGCAGAGAAATATCGGGGTTAGGAGGAAACACCATATATTTT. Its translation: CATSREISGLGGNTIYF.

This clone was recorded a few times. The V call is TRBV7-2, the J call TRBJ2-7; weak D call: TRBD1 (5 bases). The germline gives CDR1 SGHTA, CDR2 FQGNSA. Trimming cost V 0 bases and J 3 bases, with 15 bases left between them. This CDR3 has 16 residues. CDR3 DNA: TGTGCCAGCAGCTTAGCGCTGAGAAAAGGGGACTACGAGCAGTACTTC. As protein: CASSLALRKGDYEQYF.

V is TRBV10-3 and J is TRBJ2-2; 8 positions agree with TRBD2. V lost 10 bases to trimming and J lost 5 bases; unmatched junction nucleotides: 6. Germline V lookup: CDR1 ENHRY, CDR2 SYGVKD. This CDR3 is built from 13 residues. This CDR3 is CATSGSHTGELFF. CDR3 sequence (DNA): TGTGCCACGAGCGGGAGTCATACCGGGGAGCTGTTTTTT.

This chain uses TRBV6-1 with TRBJ1-4; D gene ambiguous. In germline, CDR1 is MNHNS, CDR2 SASEGT. The CDR3 spans 17 residues. V lost 0 bases, J lost 0 bases, and 11 bases lay in between. CDR3 coding DNA: TGTGCCAGCAGTGAAGCGCGCGGACTAGCAACTAATGAAAAACTGTTTTTT. This translates into CASSEARGLATNEKLFF.

This rearrangement joins TRBV27 to TRBJ1-2; 10 bases map to TRBD1. CDR1 and CDR2 (germline): MNHEY, SMNVEV (reference sequence). V trimming: 5 bases; J trimming: 7 bases; junction bases outside the gene matches: 7. The CDR3 sequence is 14 residues long. CDR3 loop: CASSPRQGAFGYTF. CDR3 sequence (DNA): TGTGCCAGCAGTCCAAGACAGGGGGCGTTTGGCTACACCTTC.

The chain carries TRBV12-3 or TRBV12-4 and TRBJ1-1, with D unclear. Between the trimmed V and J ends, which lost 4 bases and 5 bases, there was a span of 11 bases. The CDR3 runs to 13 residues. CDR3 nucleotide sequence: TGTGCCAGCAGTTCCGGCGGTGGGACTGAAGCTTTCTTT. As protein: CASSSGGGTEAFF.

The chain combines TRBV11-2 with TRBJ2-3; 11 bases map to TRBD2. Trimming took 4 bases from V and 4 from J; bases not matched to a gene: 10. The germline V gene encodes CDR1 SGHAT and CDR2 FQNNGV. The CDR3 has 17 amino acids. For the CDR3, the DNA is TGTGCCAGCAGCTCAATGACTAGCGGGATGTTCTCAGATACGCAGTATTTT. This translates into CASSSMTSGMFSDTQYF.

The rearrangement uses TRBV6-2 or TRBV6-3 and TRBJ1-2, with D perhaps TRBD1 (5 bases). Trimming took off 0 bases at V and 5 bases at J, with 10 bases between the two ends. The CDR3 loop spans 14 amino acids. The germline V gene has CDR1 MNHEY and CDR2 SVGEGT. This chain's CDR3 is CASSYSKGAYGYTF. CDR3 nucleotide sequence: TGTGCCAGCAGTTACTCGAAAGGGGCGTATGGCTACACCTTC.

This rearrangement joins TRBV5-4 to TRBJ2-7; maybe TRBD1 (6 bases). The CDR3 length is 14 residues. Germline CDR1 SGHNT, CDR2 YYREEE (reference sequence). Trimming stripped 2 bases from V and 3 bases from J, with 12 bases between. This CDR3 is CASSLQGFVYEQYF. The CDR3 DNA follows: TGTGCCAGCAGCTTACAGGGTTTTGTCTACGAGCAGTACTTC. Based on the CDR3 plus reference TRBV5-4 and TRBJ2-7, the full variable domain is ETGVTQSPTHLIKTRGQQVTLRCSSQSGHNTVSWYQQALGQGPQFIFQYYREEENGRGNFPPRFSGLQFPNYSSELNVNALELDDSALYLCASSLQGFVYEQYFGPGTRLTVT.

The rearrangement links TRBV29-1 to TRBJ2-1, with D maybe TRBD2 (7 bases). There are 15 residues in the CDR3. Germline values: CDR1 SQVTM, CDR2 ANQGSEA. V was trimmed by 3 bases and J by 3 bases, leaving 15 bases between them. The CDR3 DNA reads as TGCAGCGTTGATCCCCCCGGGGGGCGCTACAATGAGCAGTTCTTC. Protein sequence: CSVDPPGGRYNEQFF.

The chain couples TRBV10-2 to TRBJ2-1, with 9 nucleotides matching TRBD2. Germline CDR1 and CDR2: WSHSY and SAAADI. The CDR3 contains 15 residues. V lost 6 bases and J lost 9; bases outside the gene matches: 12. CDR3 sequence reads: CASSPGAGGRSEQFF. CDR3 DNA: TGCGCCAGCAGCCCAGGGGCGGGAGGGCGATCTGAGCAGTTCTTC.

This chain uses TRBV24-1 with TRBJ2-1; 8 bases match TRBD2. Trimming removed 3 bases from V and 7 bases from J; junction bases left unmatched: 7. CDR3 length: 15 residues. Germline-derived CDR1 and CDR2 are KGHDR and SFDVKD. This CDR3 is CATSDLPRGGNEQFF. Here the CDR3 DNA reads TGTGCCACCAGTGATCTCCCTCGGGGGGGGAATGAGCAGTTCTTC.

The rearrangement joins TRBV28 to TRBJ2-7, with D possibly TRBD1 on 6 matching bases. The CDR3 has 15 residues. Germline V CDR1 and CDR2: MDHEN, SYDVKM. V was trimmed by 8 bases and J by 6 bases, leaving 23 bases between them. Here the CDR3 reads CASGVPRGLRREQYF. Written as DNA, the CDR3 is TGTGCCAGCGGGGTTCCCAGGGGTCTAAGACGCGAGCAGTACTTC.